Presented here are 3 T cell receptor beta chains from one specimen sequenced in a study of CD8 T cells in ankylosing spondylitis. The study, taken as a whole, reports: A TCR beta motif made of 7 to 9 highly homologous variants seemed typical of ankylosing spondylitis blood.

TCRdb ran MiXCR on the 5' RACE reads and lists one entry per CDR3 protein. Among some 800,000 distinct CDR3 sequences listed, roughly 10% were seen once. For these TCRs, the target antigens are not known. What was sequenced was blood, either unsorted or a sorted T cell fraction (not recorded which). All receptors come from a male donor with ankylosing spondylitis.

V is TRBV6-1 and J is TRBJ1-4; D is possibly TRBD1 (6 bases). In germline, CDR1 is MNHNS, CDR2 SASEGT. The CDR3 is 13 amino acids. V was pared by 7 bases and J by 8 bases, with 14 bases between. CDR3 sequence (DNA): TGTGCCAGCACCCCCAGGGGAGGAGAAAAACTGTTTTTT. Amino acid sequence: CASTPRGGEKLFF.

This CDR3 reads CSAKKREVNTGELFF. The CDR3 coding sequence is TGCAGTGCTAAAAAGCGGGAGGTGAACACCGGGGAGCTGTTTTTT. This chain joins TRBV20-1 and TRBJ2-2, with 9 bases identical to TRBD2. Per germline, CDR1 DFQATT and CDR2 SNEGSKA (reference sequence). The ends lost 4 bases at V and 1 base at J; junction bases unmatched: 4. This CDR3 spans 15 amino acids.

This clonotype was detected ten times or more. The rearrangement uses TRBV4-2 and TRBJ1-1; D might be TRBD1 (5 bases). There are 15 residues in the CDR3. V dropped 4 bases and J dropped 0 bases, with 12 bases sitting between them. The germline gives CDR1 LGHNA, CDR2 YNFKEQ. The CDR3 region is CASSPRQKMNTEAFF. The CDR3 DNA follows: TGTGCCAGCAGCCCGCGACAGAAAATGAACACTGAAGCTTTCTTT.